The 25 T cell receptor beta chains reported below all come from one sample, sequenced in a study of graft-versus-host responses after intestinal transplantation. The antigens for these receptors are not known. Generated by immunoSEQ multiplex PCR, the TCRdb table keeps only in-frame clones and is missing some. Of roughly 70,000 clones detected, approximately 87% appear once; the ten largest clones hold nearly 0.4%. Material: unstimulated CD4+ T cells sorted from spleen or lymph node cells, obtained before transplant. These receptors came from a human donor who was the organ donor for an intestinal transplant.

In nucleotides, the CDR3 is TGTGCCTGGACCTCCGGGGGGGTAGCCAAAAACATTCAGTACTTC. Translating it yields CAWTSGGVAKNIQYF. This rearrangement joins TRBV30 to TRBJ2-4; 8 bases agree with TRBD2. This CDR3 has 15 amino acids. Germline V gives CDR1 GTSNPN, CDR2 SVGIG (reference sequence). V trimming: 4 bases; J trimming: 0 bases; junction bases outside the gene matches: 5.

V gene TRBV7-2 combines with J gene TRBJ1-2; 9 bases fit TRBD1. This CDR3 has 13 amino acids. With 5 bases clipped from V and 6 bases from J, the junction kept 4 bases outside the gene matches. Germline V gene data show CDR1 as SGHTA and CDR2 as FQGNSA. CDR3 sequence reads: CASSTRTGDGYTF. The CDR3 DNA reads TGTGCCAGCAGCACGAGGACAGGGGATGGCTACACCTTC.

The chain links TRBV5-1 to TRBJ1-5; 7 nucleotides line up with TRBD1. Per the germline V gene, CDR1 is SGHRS and CDR2 is YFSETQ. CDR3 length: 14 amino acids. V trimming: 4 bases; J trimming: 7 bases; junction bases outside the gene matches: 8. The chain's CDR3 is CASSPTGEHQPQHF. For the CDR3, the DNA is TGCGCCAGCAGCCCCACAGGGGAGCACCAGCCCCAGCATTTT. The full variable domain, completed using reference TRBV5-1 and TRBJ1-5, is KAGVTQTPRYLIKTRGQQVTLSCSPISGHRSVSWYQQTPGQGLQFLFEYFSETQRNKGNFPGRFSGRQFSNSRSEMNVSTLELGDSALYLCASSPTGEHQPQHFGDGTRLSIL.

The chain carries TRBV6-5 and TRBJ2-1; maybe TRBD2 (6 bases). Trimming cost V 3 bases and J 8 bases, with 17 bases left between them. The CDR3 length is 15 residues. The germline V gene encodes CDR1 MNHEY and CDR2 SVGAGI. In DNA, the CDR3 is TGTGCCAGCAGTTATAGCTCGGCGGGGCCGCATGAGCAGTTCTTC. As protein: CASSYSSAGPHEQFF.

CDR3 DNA sequence: TGTGCCAGCAGTGAAGATCTGGGCGAGCAGTACGTC. Encoded protein: CASSEDLGEQYV. The chain uses TRBV6-1 and TRBJ2-7; D is undetermined. The CDR3 loop spans 12 amino acids. Germline values: CDR1 MNHNS, CDR2 SASEGT. The V gene lost 1 base and the J gene lost 6 bases, with 7 bases spanning the gap.

This clone was found once. V is TRBV5-6 and J is TRBJ2-7, with TRBD1 matching over 8 bases. This CDR3 is built from 16 residues. The germline V gene has CDR1 SGHDT and CDR2 YYEEEE. Trimming at V came to 4 bases and at J to 0 bases, leaving 9 bases not matched to a gene. CDR3 in amino acids: CASSRQGLLLSYEQYV. CDR3 nucleotides: TGTGCCAGCAGCAGACAGGGGCTTCTACTCTCCTACGAGCAGTACGTC.

The V and J genes are TRBV5-1 and TRBJ2-1, with a weak D call TRBD1 (5 bases). There are 20 residues in the CDR3. The V end was cut by 0 bases, the J end by 4 bases, with 26 bases between. Looked up from germline, CDR1 is SGHRS and CDR2 is YFSETQ. The CDR3 loop is CASSLVRGGAVNGNYNEQFF. As DNA, the CDR3 is TGCGCCAGCAGCTTGGTTAGGGGCGGCGCTGTCAACGGAAATTACAATGAGCAGTTCTTC.

This chain connects TRBV6-1 to TRBJ1-5, with D possibly being TRBD1 (5 bases). The CDR3 length is 14 residues. Germline CDR1 and CDR2: MNHNS and SASEGT. Trimming left V 4 bases short and J 4 bases short, with 11 bases between. The CDR3 DNA reads as TGTGCCAGCAGTGTCGGACAATTAAATCAGCCCCAGCATTTT. Translated, it gives CASSVGQLNQPQHF.

This chain joins TRBV5-4 and TRBJ1-2; D gene unclear. The V end was cut by 2 bases, the J end by 9 bases, with 20 bases between. The CDR3 is 15 amino acids. Germline CDR1 reads SGHNT; CDR2 reads YYREEE (reference sequence). CDR3 protein: CASSLRDGRGMSYTF. The CDR3 nucleotides read TGTGCCAGCAGCTTACGGGATGGACGCGGGATGAGCTACACCTTC.

This clone has just one count. This sequence joins TRBV6-1 and TRBJ1-2, with D possibly TRBD1 on 6 matching bases. V was cut by 6 bases and J by 5 bases, with 16 bases left in between. The germline gives CDR1 MNHNS, CDR2 SASEGT. CDR3 length: 14 amino acids. The CDR3 coding sequence is TGTGCCAGCAGAGTTAGACAGGAAAGGTATGGCTACACCTTC. Amino acids: CASRVRQERYGYTF.

V and J are TRBV2 and TRBJ1-4; D is possibly TRBD1 (5 bases). CDR3 length: 17 amino acids. V lost 0 bases, J lost 5 bases, and 16 bases lay in between. Germline V gives CDR1 SNHLY, CDR2 FYNNEI. CDR3 loop: CASSEARQTLSNEKLFF. The CDR3 coding sequence is TGTGCCAGCAGTGAAGCGCGACAGACACTTTCCAATGAAAAACTGTTTTTT.

The chain is built from TRBV2 and TRBJ1-6; D is possibly TRBD1 (6 bases). This CDR3 contains 15 residues. Germline V CDR1 and CDR2: SNHLY, FYNNEI. The V end lost 2 bases, the J end lost 8 bases, and 13 bases lay between the germline ends. The CDR3 loop reads CASSERGLGDSPLHF. The CDR3 nucleotides are TGTGCCAGCAGTGAAAGGGGGTTGGGGGATTCACCCCTCCACTTT.

The rearrangement links TRBV7-8 to TRBJ2-2; TRBD2 is a possible D gene (6 bases). Trimming pared 2 bases from V and 3 bases from J, leaving 16 bases between. Per germline, CDR1 SGHVS and CDR2 FQNEAQ. The CDR3 loop spans 17 amino acids. The CDR3 DNA reads TGTGCCAGCAGCTTATCCGTCGCGGGGCGAGACACCGGGGAGCTGTTTTTT. It specifies CASSLSVAGRDTGELFF.

The rearrangement joins TRBV20-1 to TRBJ2-3; D might be TRBD2 (5 bases). V shed 3 bases and J shed 7 bases, with 8 bases lying between them. There are 11 residues in the CDR3. CDR1 DFQATT and CDR2 SNEGSKA come from the germline V gene (reference sequence). CDR3 DNA sequence: TGCAGTGCTAGGAAGGACTATACGCAGTATTTT. This encodes CSARKDYTQYF.

The chain uses TRBV29-1 and TRBJ2-5; 10 bases fit TRBD2. Trimming removed 0 bases from V and 2 bases from J; junction bases left unmatched: 6. CDR1 and CDR2 (germline): SQVTM, ANQGSEA. The CDR3 has 16 amino acids. The CDR3: CSVEDYATSGQETQYF. The CDR3 DNA sequence: TGCAGCGTTGAAGATTACGCGACTAGCGGGCAAGAGACCCAGTACTTC.

This clone was seen a handful of times. The rearrangement joins TRBV7-9 to TRBJ1-4; TRBD1 agrees at 9 bases. Trimming at V came to 1 base and at J to 8 bases, leaving 8 bases not matched to a gene. Germline CDR1 is SEHNR and CDR2 is FQNEAQ (reference sequence). The CDR3 contains 16 residues. CDR3 residues: CASSLGETGGAEKLFF. As DNA, the CDR3 is TGTGCCAGCAGCTTAGGAGAAACAGGGGGCGCGGAAAAACTGTTTTTT.

The chain has TRBV5-1 and TRBJ2-1; 8 positions match TRBD2. V shed 4 bases and J 4 bases; nucleotides not matched to a gene: 13. This CDR3 has 17 amino acids. The germline V gene has CDR1 SGHRS and CDR2 YFSETQ. CDR3 sequence: CASSLIPGTRNYNEQFF. CDR3 nucleotides: TGCGCCAGCAGCCTAATTCCCGGGACTAGGAATTACAATGAGCAGTTCTTC.

The chain combines TRBV18 with TRBJ2-5; D is unclear. V was shortened by 3 bases and J by 1 base, with 12 bases between the two germline ends. Germline CDR1 and CDR2: KGHSH and LQKENI. The CDR3 consists of 15 residues. CDR3 coding DNA: TGTGCCAGCTCACCTGCTCAGGCCACCCAAGAGACCCAGTACTTC. Translating gives CASSPAQATQETQYF.

The V and J genes are TRBV5-1 and TRBJ1-6, with 11 positions matching TRBD1. With V trimmed by 5 bases and J by 6 bases, 4 bases remained unmatched. This CDR3 spans 15 amino acids. The germline CDR1 and CDR2 sequences are SGHRS and YFSETQ. CDR3 nucleotide sequence: TGCGCCAGCAGTGGACAGGGGGCAGGTAATTCACCCCTCCACTTT. Translated: CASSGQGAGNSPLHF.

This clone turned up a few times. The V call is TRBV6-6, the J call TRBJ1-2, with D unresolved. Germline CDR1 and CDR2: MNHNY and SVGAGI (reference sequence). Trimming stripped 3 bases from V and 7 bases from J, with 12 bases between. The CDR3 is made up of 13 amino acids. This CDR3 is CASSYHESGGYTF. The CDR3 DNA reads as TGTGCCAGCAGTTATCATGAGTCGGGTGGCTACACCTTC.

This chain connects TRBV14 to TRBJ1-1; 8 nucleotides line up with TRBD1. The V and J ends lost 6 bases and 0 bases, in that order; junction bases with no gene match: 6. There are 15 residues in the CDR3. The V gene's germline CDR1 is SGHDN and CDR2 FVKESK. The CDR3 loop reads CASSRETGVNTEAFF. The CDR3 nucleotides are TGTGCCAGCAGTCGGGAGACAGGGGTGAACACTGAAGCTTTCTTT. The whole variable domain, remainder taken from reference TRBV14 and TRBJ1-1, is EAGVTQFPSHSVIEKGQTVTLRCDPISGHDNLYWYRRVMGKEIKFLLHFVKESKQDESGMPNNRFLAERTGGTYSTLKVQPAELEDSGVYFCASSRETGVNTEAFFGQGTRLTVV.

In this sample, this clone turned up once. The rearrangement links TRBV25-1 to TRBJ2-5; 8 bases match TRBD2. Trimming cost V 3 bases and J 3 bases; bases outside gene matches: 6. The CDR3 totals 15 residues. CDR1 MGHDK and CDR2 SYGVNS come from the germline V gene. The CDR3 DNA follows: TGTGCCAGCAGTGATCGGGCGGGGGGAAAAGAGACCCAGTACTTC. Protein sequence: CASSDRAGGKETQYF. Full variable domain (rest looked up from reference TRBV25-1 and TRBJ2-5): EADIYQTPRYLVIGTGKKITLECSQTMGHDKMYWYQQDPGMELHLIHYSYGVNSTEKGDLSSESTVSRIRTEHFPLTLESARPSHTSQYLCASSDRAGGKETQYFGPGTRLLVL.

This chain links TRBV28 with TRBJ1-5; 7 nucleotides line up with TRBD1. V was pared by 1 base and J by 4 bases, with 7 bases of the junction left unmatched. Germline V gives CDR1 MDHEN, CDR2 SYDVKM. The CDR3 runs 16 residues. CDR3 in amino acids: CASSLLDRAENQPQHF. CDR3 nucleotide sequence: TGTGCCAGCAGTTTATTAGACAGGGCTGAGAATCAGCCCCAGCATTTT.

This clone was observed a handful of times. DNA of the CDR3: TGTGCCAGCAGCCAAGATCTTTCCCTCGGACAGGGGAACCATCAGCCCCAGCATTTT. It yields the protein CASSQDLSLGQGNHQPQHF. The V and J genes are TRBV4-2 and TRBJ1-5, with 9 bases that match TRBD1. The CDR3 has 19 residues. Trimming at V came to 0 bases and at J to 5 bases, leaving 14 bases not matched to a gene. The germline CDR1 and CDR2 sequences are LGHNA and YNFKEQ.

The J gene is TRBJ1-1, the V gene TRBV7-9, with D tentatively TRBD1 (6 bases). This CDR3 comprises 15 residues. Per the germline V gene, CDR1 is SEHNR and CDR2 is FQNEAQ (reference sequence). Trimming removed 5 bases from V and 3 bases from J, with 16 bases in between. The CDR3 is CASSIPPEGDTEAFF. Here the CDR3 DNA reads TGTGCCAGCAGCATCCCGCCCGAGGGGGACACTGAAGCTTTCTTT.